This T cell receptor beta chain was identified during a study of blood T cell repertoires in COVID-19. Study at large: The samples span acute and convalescent COVID-19 from the United States, Italy and Spain. From T cells, B-cell-depleted T cells, or PBMCs came the material, which was cDNA or gDNA.

V gave up 2 bases and J gave up 0 bases; unmatched junction bases: 7. CDR3 size: 16 residues. Per germline, CDR1 SGHVS and CDR2 FQNEAQ. Per the study methods: Reference gene primer amplification yielded estimated nucleated cell counts. The table came from immunoSEQ multiplex PCR; TCRdb's copy has only in-frame clones and leaves some out. That table furnishes V, J and clone size, whereas the DNA furnished D and trimming. The sample consists of about 260,000 clones, 88% of them appearing once. The sequenced sample was peripheral blood. The chain combines TRBV7-8 with TRBJ2-7; the match to TRBD1 covers 7 bases. The clonotype comes from a human donor in a cohort sampled during active COVID-19. The chain's CDR3 is CASSLLGTAISYEQYF. The CDR3 DNA reads as TGTGCCAGCAGCTTATTAGGGACAGCGATCTCCTACGAGCAGTACTTC.